This T cell receptor beta chain originates from a study of shared clonotypes between healthy human individuals. Study results and caveats: Roughly 5.3% of naive CD4 clonotypes were common to several donors.

Germline CDR1 SGHVS, CDR2 FQNEAQ. This CDR3 region has 14 residues. V lost 4 bases, J lost 2 bases, and 10 bases lay in between. Profiled with immunoSEQ multiplex PCR; TCRdb holds only in-frame clones, not every one. The sample records about 2.1 million clones, approximately 92% being singletons. Positively selected for CCR7, the CD45RO-negative cells used as naive CD8 cells excluded terminally differentiated effector memory CD45RA+ cells. As for this clone: The antigen remains unidentified.

The TCR comes from a man younger than 35 in good health. Some clones in this sample may be carry-over from other donors' samples. The V and J genes are TRBV7-8 and TRBJ2-3; tentative D call: TRBD1 (6 bases). The sequencing input was naive CD8+ T cells from PBMCs. CDR3 loop: CASSSGQYTDTQYF. CDR3 bases: TGTGCCAGCAGCTCCGGACAGTACACAGATACGCAGTATTTT.